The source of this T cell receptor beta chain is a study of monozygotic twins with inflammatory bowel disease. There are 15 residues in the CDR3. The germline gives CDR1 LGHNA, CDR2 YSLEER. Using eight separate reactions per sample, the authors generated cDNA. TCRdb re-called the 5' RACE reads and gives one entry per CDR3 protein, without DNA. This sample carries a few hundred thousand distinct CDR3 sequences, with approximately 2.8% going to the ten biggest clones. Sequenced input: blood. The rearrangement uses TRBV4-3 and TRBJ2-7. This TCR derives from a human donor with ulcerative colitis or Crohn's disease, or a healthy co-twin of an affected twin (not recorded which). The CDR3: CASSLTGPKADEQYF.